One and the same sample provided the 15 T cell receptor beta chains below, sequenced in a study of T cells in Graves' hyperthyroidism and ophthalmopathy. Researchers took RNA transcripts and amplified the TCR beta CDR3 regions from them. A set of HTBI primers served as the primers for a first-round RT-PCR of the TCR CDR3. TCRdb passed the multiplex PCR reads through MiXCR, listing each CDR3 protein once. The repertoire holds a few hundred thousand distinct CDR3 sequences, with around 15% as singletons. The sequenced sample consisted of blood. Receptors originate from a woman aged 40 to 49 with Graves' ophthalmopathy.

The J gene is TRBJ2-5, the V gene TRBV7-2; 12 nucleotides match TRBD2. V dropped 5 bases and J dropped 2; count of bases not matched to a gene: 6. This CDR3 spans 16 amino acids. Germline-derived CDR1 and CDR2 are SGHTA and FQGNSA. CDR3 DNA: TGTGCCAGCAGCCAAAGGACTAGCGGGGAACAAGAGACCCAGTACTTC. Translated: CASSQRTSGEQETQYF.

This clonotype occurred many times. The CDR3 region has the DNA TGTGCCAGCAGCGCCGTGGACAGGGGAGTAAATGAGCAGTTCTTC. It specifies CASSAVDRGVNEQFF. The rearrangement links TRBV11-2 to TRBJ2-1, with 9 bases lining up with TRBD1. CDR1 and CDR2 (germline): SGHAT, FQNNGV. The V segment lost 5 bases and the J segment 7 bases; nucleotides outside the gene matches: 9. This CDR3 is 15 amino acids long.

The sample holds many counts of this clonotype. This chain links TRBV2 with TRBJ2-1; 10 bases are a match to TRBD2. Germline V lookup: CDR1 SNHLY, CDR2 FYNNEI. V lost 1 base to trimming and J lost 5 bases; unmatched junction nucleotides: 11. This CDR3 has 18 residues. The CDR3 here is CASSEVGKSGRANNEQFF. CDR3 in DNA: TGTGCCAGCAGTGAAGTCGGAAAGAGCGGGAGGGCCAACAATGAGCAGTTCTTC. The full variable domain, with the rest looked up from reference TRBV2 and TRBJ2-1, is EPEVTQTPSHQVTQMGQEVILRCVPISNHLYFYWYRQILGQKVEFLVSFYNNEISEKSEIFDDQFSVERPDGSNFTLKIRSTKLEDSAMYFCASSEVGKSGRANNEQFFGPGTRLTVL.

Of note for this clonotype: Given a much more abundant clone one base away, this may be a read error. J is TRBJ2-7 and V is TRBV7-2; D remains ambiguous. Germline values: CDR1 SGHTA, CDR2 FQGNSA. The CDR3 runs to 15 residues. The DNA of the CDR3 is TGTGTCAGCAGCCTAAATCTGAGTCCCGAATACGAGCAGTACTTC. Translating it yields CVSSLNLSPEYEQYF.

This clonotype was observed at least ten times. The chain has TRBV10-2 and TRBJ2-3; weak D call: TRBD2 (5 bases). This CDR3 spans 12 amino acids. Germline-derived CDR1 and CDR2 are WSHSY and SAAADI. V was clipped by 3 bases and J by 7 bases, with 8 bases between them. In DNA form, the CDR3 reads TGCGCCAGCAGTGATTCGGGATATACGCAGTATTTT. As protein: CASSDSGYTQYF.

A note on this clonotype: It may be a read error: a sequence one base away is much more abundant. The V gene is TRBV2, the J gene TRBJ2-1, with D perhaps given as TRBD1 or TRBD2 (7 bases each). This CDR3 has 14 residues. Germline lookup yields CDR1 SNHLY and CDR2 FYNNEI. V dropped 4 bases and J dropped 12 bases, with 19 bases sitting between them. The CDR3 region is CASSGTGGGDGQFF. CDR3 DNA sequence: TGTGCCAGCAGTGGGACAGGAGGGGGGGATGGGCAGTTCTTC. Full variable domain (outside the CDR3, taken from reference TRBV2 and TRBJ2-1): EPEVTQTPSHQVTQMGQEVILRCVPISNHLYFYWYRQILGQKVEFLVSFYNNEISEKSEIFDDQFSVERPDGSNFTLKIRSTKLEDSAMYFCASSGTGGGDGQFFGPGTRLTVL.

The chain couples TRBV12-5 to TRBJ2-7; D unclear. The V gene's germline CDR1 is LGHNT and CDR2 FRNRAP. Trimming pared 3 bases from V and 5 bases from J, leaving 5 bases between. This CDR3 is built from 11 residues. The CDR3 DNA is TGTGCTAGTGGTTTCACCCACGAGCAGTACTTC. Encoded protein: CASGFTHEQYF.

The chain joins TRBV11-3 to TRBJ2-1; D uncertain. The CDR3 totals 15 residues. Trimming pared 1 base from V and 6 bases from J, leaving 13 bases between. CDR1 is SGHNT and CDR2 is YENEEA in the germline V gene. CDR3 bases: TGTGCCAGCAGCTTAGTTTCCAGGACGAGCAATGAGCAGTTCTTC. Its protein product is CASSLVSRTSNEQFF. The full variable domain, its missing parts supplied by reference TRBV11-3 and TRBJ2-1, is EAGVVQSPRYKIIEKKQPVAFWCNPISGHNTLYWYLQNLGQGPELLIRYENEEAVDDSQLPKDRFSAERLKGVDSTLKIQPAELGDSAVYLCASSLVSRTSNEQFFGPGTRLTVL.

The chain couples TRBV20-1 to TRBJ2-5, with D unresolved. Trimming shortened V by 1 base and J by 2 bases, and 11 bases separated the two germline ends. CDR1 DFQATT and CDR2 SNEGSKA come from the germline V gene (reference sequence). The CDR3 is 14 amino acids. The CDR3 DNA sequence: TGCAGTGCTAGAGTGTCCTTTGCTCAAGAGACCCAGTACTTC. The encoded protein is CSARVSFAQETQYF.

The gene calls are TRBV6-1 and TRBJ1-2; a possible D gene is TRBD1 (6 bases). V lost 8 bases to trimming and J lost 4 bases, with 17 bases between them. Germline CDR1 reads MNHNS; CDR2 reads SASEGT. The CDR3 loop spans 14 amino acids. The CDR3 sequence is CASRIAGVGYGYTF. The CDR3, as DNA: TGTGCCAGCCGTATAGCAGGGGTCGGCTATGGCTACACCTTC.

As for this clonotype: This clone may be a read error of a much larger clone one base away. The chain uses TRBV10-3 and TRBJ1-1; perhaps TRBD1 as D (6 bases). The CDR3 consists of 16 residues. Germline assignment: CDR1 ENHRY and CDR2 SYGVKD. CDR3: CTISQQGQWGNTEAFF. CDR3 sequence (DNA): TGTACCATCAGTCAACAAGGACAGTGGGGGAACACTGAAGCTTTCTTT.

The chain recombines TRBV12-3 or TRBV12-4 with TRBJ1-2, with TRBD1 matching 9 bases. The CDR3 contains 16 residues. Unmatched junction bases numbered 13, after V lost 3 bases and J lost 8 bases. CDR3 residues: CASSFRTGVGGEGYTF. DNA for the CDR3: TGTGCCAGCAGTTTTCGGACAGGGGTGGGTGGTGAAGGCTACACCTTC.

This clonotype came up many times. The CDR3 region has the DNA TGTGCCACCGGGGGGGGAGCAACTAATGAAAAACTGTTTTTT. It translates to CATGGGATNEKLFF. This chain joins TRBV2 and TRBJ1-4, with a weak D call TRBD1 (5 bases). The V end lost 10 bases, the J end lost 0 bases, and 12 bases lay between the germline ends. CDR3 length equals 14 residues. Germline CDR1 reads SNHLY; CDR2 reads FYNNEI.

This clonotype has ten or more counts. This chain links TRBV14 with TRBJ2-1, with 14 bases fitting TRBD2. V was clipped by 0 bases and J by 0 bases; unmatched bases: 7. Germline CDR1 SGHDN, CDR2 FVKESK. The CDR3 totals 20 residues. This CDR3 is CASSQDKGLAGGRSYNEQFF. The DNA for the CDR3 is TGTGCCAGCAGCCAAGATAAAGGACTAGCGGGGGGACGCTCCTACAATGAGCAGTTCTTC.

This clonotype was recorded at least ten times. The rearrangement links TRBV27 to TRBJ2-7; 8 nucleotides agree with TRBD1. Per the germline V gene, CDR1 is MNHEY and CDR2 is SMNVEV (reference sequence). Trimming at V came to 6 bases and at J to 6 bases, leaving 10 bases not matched to a gene. The CDR3 is made up of 14 amino acids. CDR3 bases: TGTGCCAGCAGCATGGACAGGGCAGTGCGCGAGCAGTACTTC. Translation gives CASSMDRAVREQYF.